A single sample is the source of the 3 T cell receptor beta chains below, sequenced in a study of blood T cell repertoires in COVID-19 (dated by TCRdb to 2018 to 2021). The protocol used for the library was the immunoSEQ multiplex PCR assay. TCRdb limited this immuneACCESS table to in-frame rearrangements with V and J called. A share of clones is missing; checked studies link under half to unresolved V genes, and the rest is unexplained. The table for this sample lists about 76,000 clones; over 80% of them were counted only once. Clones ranked in the top ten supply 5% to 6.5% of the sample. Sequenced sample: peripheral blood. The receptors were gathered from a man aged 50 or older with active COVID-19.

The chain combines TRBV6-5 with TRBJ2-5; D is perhaps TRBD1 (5 bases). V was cut by 4 bases and J by 3 bases, with 12 bases left in between. Germline CDR1 and CDR2: MNHEY and SVGAGI. The CDR3 spans 14 residues. CDR3 coding DNA: TGTGCCAGCAGTTCCTCGTGGGGCAAAGAGACCCAGTACTTC. The encoded protein is CASSSSWGKETQYF.

The chain has TRBV9 and TRBJ1-5; 8 bases line up with TRBD1. Germline CDR1 reads SGDLS; CDR2 reads YYNGEE. The length of the CDR3 is 15 residues. J was trimmed by 3 bases and V by 3 bases; bases with no gene match: 5. CDR3 DNA sequence: TGTGCCAGCAGCGCCGGGACAGGTCCCAATCAGCCCCAGCATTTT. Translating it yields CASSAGTGPNQPQHF.

CDR3 residues: CASSLDRMVAEAFF. Here the CDR3 DNA reads TGTGCCAGCAGCTTAGACAGGATGGTGGCTGAAGCTTTCTTT. This rearrangement joins TRBV7-9 to TRBJ1-1; possible D gene TRBD1, 5 bases. Germline V CDR1 and CDR2: SEHNR, FQNEAQ (reference sequence). This CDR3 has 14 residues. V was clipped by 1 base and J by 6 bases, with 12 bases between them.